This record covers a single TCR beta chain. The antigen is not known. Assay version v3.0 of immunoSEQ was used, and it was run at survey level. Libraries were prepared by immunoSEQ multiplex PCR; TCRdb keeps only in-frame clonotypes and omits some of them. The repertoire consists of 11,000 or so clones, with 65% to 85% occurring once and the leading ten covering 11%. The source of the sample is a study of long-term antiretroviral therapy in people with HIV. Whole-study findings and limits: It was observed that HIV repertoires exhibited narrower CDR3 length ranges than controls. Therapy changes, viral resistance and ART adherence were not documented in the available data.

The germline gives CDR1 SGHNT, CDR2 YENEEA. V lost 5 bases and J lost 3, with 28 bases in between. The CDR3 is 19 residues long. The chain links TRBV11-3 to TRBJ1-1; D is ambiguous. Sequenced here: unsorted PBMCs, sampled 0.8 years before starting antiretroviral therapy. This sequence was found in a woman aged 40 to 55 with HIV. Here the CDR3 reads CASSLTGWVRIRHYTEAFF. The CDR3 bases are TGTGCCAGCAGCCTAACGGGGTGGGTTCGCATTCGTCATTACACTGAAGCTTTCTTT.